Included here is one T cell receptor beta chain sequence, with context. The data are from a study of T cell changes during pregnancy in multiple sclerosis. TCRdb's table, derived via immunoSEQ multiplex PCR, lists solely in-frame clones and lacks some. The data contain about 27,000 clones, roughly nine tenths of them singletons. This CDR3 contains 16 residues. Germline lookup yields CDR1 SGHDN and CDR2 FVKESK. Germline trimming cut 4 bases from V and 0 bases from J; bases unmatched to any gene: 2. The V call is TRBV14, the J call TRBJ2-5, with TRBD2 matching over 13 bases. This specimen was CD8+ T cells from peripheral blood mononuclear cells, taken in the second trimester of pregnancy. This receptor was identified in a female donor with multiple sclerosis, enrolled in a pregnancy study. Here the CDR3 DNA reads TGTGCCAGCAGCCGAGGGACTAGCGGGAACCAAGAGACCCAGTACTTC. Amino acids: CASSRGTSGNQETQYF.